These 26 T cell receptor beta chains share one sample of origin, sequenced in a study of blood T cell repertoires in COVID-19. TCRdb's table, derived via immunoSEQ multiplex PCR, lists solely in-frame clones and lacks some. The sample includes about 400,000 clones, less than 90% of them seen just once. The sample consisted of peripheral blood. These receptors all come from an older woman with COVID-19, enrolled during active disease.

The chain is built from TRBV3-1 (or the pseudogene TRBV3-2) and TRBJ2-1; 12 bases match TRBD2. The CDR3 is 16 amino acids. Germline-derived CDR1 and CDR2 are LGHDT and YNNKEL (reference sequence). The trim removed 4 bases at V and 8 bases at J, leaving 9 bases unmatched. CDR3 residues: CASSPLAGGPGDEQFF. CDR3 sequence (DNA): TGTGCCAGCAGCCCCCTAGCGGGGGGGCCTGGGGATGAGCAGTTCTTC.

This chain joins TRBV10-3 and TRBJ1-1; 7 nucleotides align to TRBD1. Looked up from germline, CDR1 is ENHRY and CDR2 is SYGVKD. The CDR3 is 17 residues long. Trimming took 6 bases from V and 2 from J; bases not matched to a gene: 15. Here the CDR3 reads CAISVGGDRVLNTEAFF. In DNA, the CDR3 is TGTGCCATCAGCGTGGGGGGAGACAGGGTGTTAAACACTGAAGCTTTCTTT.

This CDR3 is CASSLRQGFNEKLFF. CDR3 nucleotide sequence: TGTGCCAGTTCCCTAAGACAGGGGTTCAATGAAAAACTGTTTTTT. The gene calls are TRBV2 and TRBJ1-4; 8 bases are shared with TRBD1. V trimming: 9 bases; J trimming: 5 bases; junction bases outside the gene matches: 11. CDR3 length equals 15 residues. Per germline, CDR1 SNHLY and CDR2 FYNNEI.

V is TRBV29-1 and J is TRBJ1-1; D possibly corresponds to TRBD1 (6 bases). The V gene lost 2 bases and the J gene lost 0 bases, with 16 bases spanning the gap. CDR1 and CDR2 from the germline V gene are SQVTM and ANQGSEA. The CDR3 is made up of 16 amino acids. CDR3 residues: CSVEFQDDRLNTEAFF. CDR3 nucleotides: TGCAGCGTTGAATTTCAGGACGACAGGCTGAACACTGAAGCTTTCTTT.

This chain uses TRBV7-6 with TRBJ2-1; D is uncertain. The CDR3 spans 17 residues. Trimming stripped 0 bases from V and 0 bases from J, with 12 bases between. CDR1 and CDR2 from the germline V gene are SGHVS and FNYEAQ. Here the CDR3 reads CASSLAPLTRSYNEQFF. CDR3 sequence (DNA): TGTGCCAGCAGCTTAGCCCCATTAACGCGCTCCTACAATGAGCAGTTCTTC. Based on the CDR3 plus reference TRBV7-6 and TRBJ2-1, the full variable domain is GAGVSQSPRYKVTKRGQDVALRCDPISGHVSLYWYRQALGQGPEFLTYFNYEAQQDKSGLPNDRFSAERPEGSISTLTIQRTEQRDSAMYRCASSLAPLTRSYNEQFFGPGTRLTVL.

The V and J genes are TRBV30 and TRBJ1-6, with TRBD1 as a possible D gene (5 bases). V was cut by 5 bases and J by 6 bases, with 14 bases left in between. CDR1 is GTSNPN, CDR2 SVGIG, per germline (reference sequence). The CDR3 runs 14 residues. CDR3 residues: CAWDGTGRNSPLHF. CDR3 in DNA: TGTGCCTGGGACGGAACAGGCCGTAATTCACCCCTCCACTTT.

This rearrangement joins TRBV4-2 to TRBJ1-4; D remains ambiguous. V dropped 4 bases and J dropped 7 bases, with 7 bases sitting between them. The germline CDR1 and CDR2 sequences are LGHNA and YNFKEQ. The CDR3 is 12 residues long. CDR3 DNA sequence: TGTGCCAGCAGCCTTACTTTTGAAAAACTGTTTTTT. The encoded protein is CASSLTFEKLFF.

A single count supports this clone. The genes are TRBV18 and TRBJ1-2, with 7 nucleotides matching TRBD1. This CDR3 contains 16 residues. The germline V gene has CDR1 KGHSH and CDR2 LQKENI. V gave up 3 bases and J gave up 2 bases; unmatched junction bases: 9. CDR3 in DNA: TGTGCCAGCTCACCCCTTTCGGGACAGTCGAACTATGGCTACACCTTC. Protein: CASSPLSGQSNYGYTF. The full variable domain, with the rest looked up from reference TRBV18 and TRBJ1-2, is NAGVMQNPRHLVRRRGQEARLRCSPMKGHSHVYWYRQLPEEGLKFMVYLQKENIIDESGMPKERFSAEFPKEGPSILRIQQVVRGDSAAYFCASSPLSGQSNYGYTFGSGTRLTVV.

The chain links TRBV27 to TRBJ1-1, with a weak D call TRBD1 (5 bases). This CDR3 is built from 15 residues. CDR1 MNHEY and CDR2 SMNVEV come from the germline V gene (reference sequence). V shed 0 bases and J shed 5 bases, with 13 bases lying between them. The CDR3 bases are TGTGCCAGCAGTTTATCGGCAGGGTGGGTGACTGAAGCTTTCTTT. Its translation: CASSLSAGWVTEAFF.

The rearrangement joins TRBV23-1 to TRBJ1-6; TRBD1 matches at 7 bases. TRBV23-1 is an open reading frame, and its role is uncertain. Trimming removed 2 bases from V and 1 base from J; junction bases left unmatched: 2. The CDR3 contains 16 residues. This CDR3 is CASSQDRASYNSPLHF. DNA of the CDR3: TGCGCCAGCAGTCAAGACAGGGCGTCCTATAATTCACCCCTCCACTTT.

As DNA, the CDR3 is TGCGCCAGCGGAACAGGGGCGGAAAAACTGTTTTTT. It yields the protein CASGTGAEKLFF. This chain joins TRBV4-3 and TRBJ1-4, with 7 nucleotides matching TRBD1. Germline V gives CDR1 LGHNA, CDR2 YSLEER. The CDR3 covers 12 residues. V dropped 8 bases and J dropped 8; count of bases not matched to a gene: 5.

Here the CDR3 reads CAWSVGEEVGGYTF. In nucleotides, the CDR3 is TGTGCCTGGAGTGTAGGAGAAGAGGTCGGTGGCTACACCTTC. The chain uses TRBV30 and TRBJ1-2; D uncertain. Trimming took off 0 bases at V and 7 bases at J, with 15 bases between the two ends. CDR1 is GTSNPN, CDR2 SVGIG, per germline (reference sequence). CDR3 length: 14 residues.

This clone was seen once. The rearrangement joins TRBV7-2 to TRBJ2-2; TRBD2 matches at 11 bases. The germline CDR1 and CDR2 sequences are SGHTA and FQGNSA. The length of the CDR3 is 17 residues. The J segment lost 1 base and the V segment lost 5 bases, leaving 6 bases of the junction unmatched. CDR3 loop: CASSPPGTSGNTGELFF. CDR3 coding DNA: TGTGCCAGCAGCCCTCCCGGGACTAGCGGGAACACCGGGGAGCTGTTTTTT.

This chain connects TRBV29-1 to TRBJ1-3; D gene unclear. The germline V gene has CDR1 SQVTM and CDR2 ANQGSEA. V gave up 4 bases and J gave up 0 bases, with 7 bases separating them. This CDR3 contains 13 residues. CDR3 nucleotide sequence: TGCAGCGTTGGGGAGGACTCTGGAAACACCATATATTTT. Its translation is CSVGEDSGNTIYF.

This clone was found once. The chain links TRBV4-1 to TRBJ2-3; a weak D match, TRBD1 (6 bases). The length of the CDR3 is 18 residues. Germline V gene data show CDR1 as MGHRA and CDR2 as YSYEKL. Trimming took off 4 bases at V and 4 bases at J, with 24 bases between the two ends. The CDR3 DNA sequence: TGCGCCAGCAGCCCAGGAAATGCTGAGACAGGAAAGCCAGATACGCAGTATTTT. It yields the protein CASSPGNAETGKPDTQYF.

This clone has only one observation. This chain uses TRBV6-5 with TRBJ1-1; 8 bases agree with TRBD1. V gave up 8 bases and J gave up 4 bases; unmatched junction bases: 12. The CDR3 has 15 residues. Germline lookup yields CDR1 MNHEY and CDR2 SVGAGI. The DNA for the CDR3 is TGTGCCAGCGCCCGACCCGGACAGGGAGGCACTGAAGCTTTCTTT. Its translation is CASARPGQGGTEAFF.

This chain links TRBV19 with TRBJ1-5, with 7 nucleotides matching TRBD1. This CDR3 has 15 residues. The germline gives CDR1 LNHDA, CDR2 SQIVND (reference sequence). The trim removed 5 bases at V and 0 bases at J, leaving 4 bases unmatched. The CDR3 here is CASSPQGDSNQPQHF. The CDR3 nucleotides are TGTGCCAGTAGTCCCCAGGGGGATAGCAATCAGCCCCAGCATTTT.

The chain is built from TRBV11-2 and TRBJ2-7, with D possibly matching TRBD1 (6 bases). The germline V gene has CDR1 SGHAT and CDR2 FQNNGV. Trimming removed 6 bases at V and 0 bases at J, with 12 bases between. This CDR3 has 14 amino acids. CDR3 in amino acids: CASRDGQSSYEQYF. CDR3 DNA: TGTGCCAGCAGGGATGGACAGAGCTCCTACGAGCAGTACTTC. The full variable domain, in which reference TRBV11-2 and TRBJ2-7 provide the parts outside the CDR3, is EAGVAQSPRYKIIEKRQSVAFWCNPISGHATLYWYQQILGQGPKLLIQFQNNGVVDDSQLPKDRFSAERLKGVDSTLKIQPAKLEDSAVYLCASRDGQSSYEQYFGPGTRLTVT.

This clone was counted once. V gene TRBV27 combines with J gene TRBJ2-7; D is undetermined. With 5 bases removed from V and 4 bases from J, the gap between germline ends came to 12 bases. This CDR3 has 13 amino acids. CDR1 is MNHEY, CDR2 SMNVEV, per germline (reference sequence). CDR3 loop: CASSLLISYEQYF. The CDR3 DNA reads as TGTGCCAGCAGTCTCCTTATTAGTTACGAGCAGTACTTC.

The gene calls are TRBV28 and TRBJ1-1; D uncertain. The CDR3 has 17 residues. Trimming left V 2 bases short and J 0 bases short, with 16 bases between. From germline, CDR1 is MDHEN and CDR2 SYDVKM. The CDR3 sequence: CASSLILRGDMNTEAFF. For the CDR3, the DNA is TGTGCCAGCAGTTTAATCCTCCGGGGAGATATGAACACTGAAGCTTTCTTT.

The chain is built from TRBV5-4 and TRBJ1-2; D not certain. Germline lookup yields CDR1 SGHNT and CDR2 YYREEE (reference sequence). V lost 5 bases and J 6 bases, leaving 11 bases between the germline ends. The CDR3 has 12 amino acids. CDR3 bases: TGTGCCAGCAGTCGTAACCGGGATGGCTACACCTTC. Its translation: CASSRNRDGYTF.

This clone was counted only a few times. The chain combines TRBV20-1 with TRBJ1-2; D remains unclear. The V end was cut by 7 bases, the J end by 7 bases, with 13 bases between. This CDR3 region has 11 residues. Germline V gene data show CDR1 as DFQATT and CDR2 as SNEGSKA (reference sequence). The CDR3 coding sequence is TGCAGTGGTGTGGACGCGGGTGGCTACACCTTC. Its translation: CSGVDAGGYTF.

The chain employs TRBV25-1 and TRBJ2-1; TRBD2 agrees at 14 bases. The CDR3 is made up of 17 amino acids. The junction had 9 bases not matched to a gene; V was cut back by 4 bases and J by 7 bases. Germline lookup yields CDR1 MGHDK and CDR2 SYGVNS. CDR3: CASSAITGTSGGNEQFF. In nucleotides, the CDR3 is TGTGCCAGCAGTGCCATTACCGGGACTAGCGGGGGAAATGAGCAGTTCTTC.

This chain links TRBV5-1 with TRBJ1-1, with a possible D match to TRBD1 (6 bases). The ends were cut back, 2 bases at V and 2 bases at J, with 10 bases in the middle. CDR1 is SGHRS, CDR2 YFSETQ, per germline. The CDR3 has 14 amino acids. CDR3 in amino acids: CASSFKGQNTEAFF. CDR3 bases: TGCGCCAGCAGCTTTAAGGGACAAAACACTGAAGCTTTCTTT.

The chain joins TRBV2 to TRBJ2-5; 8 nucleotides line up with TRBD1. The CDR3 spans 12 residues. The V gene's germline CDR1 is SNHLY and CDR2 FYNNEI. V shed 8 bases and J 4 bases; nucleotides not matched to a gene: 3. CDR3 protein: CASRQGRETQYF. The CDR3 nucleotides read TGTGCCAGCCGACAGGGGAGAGAGACCCAGTACTTC.

This chain uses TRBV6-5 with TRBJ2-5, with TRBD2 matching over 13 bases. Unmatched junction bases numbered 6, after V lost 6 bases and J lost 5 bases. Per the germline V gene, CDR1 is MNHEY and CDR2 is SVGAGI. The CDR3 sequence is 15 residues long. CDR3 sequence reads: CASRRELAGGETQYF. The CDR3 nucleotides read TGTGCCAGCAGACGGGAACTAGCGGGAGGGGAGACCCAGTACTTC.